Listed here is a single TCR beta chain. As processed by the authors: The assay estimated nucleated cells by amplifying reference gene primers. Sequenced by immunoSEQ multiplex PCR; TCRdb stores in-frame clones only, minus some. D and trimming were read from the DNA, whereas the V and J calls and clone size are those reported in that table. This table holds over 150,000 clones, 65% to 80% found once. This CDR3 contains 14 residues. Looked up from germline, CDR1 is SEHNR and CDR2 is FQNEAQ (reference sequence). V gave up 1 base and J gave up 3 bases, with 10 bases separating them. The data belong to a study of blood T cell repertoires in COVID-19. On the study more broadly: COVID-19 samples from acute and convalescent phases originated in the United States, Italy and Spain. Sample material is recorded as cDNA or gDNA derived from T cells, B-cell-depleted T cells, or PBMCs.

The specimen sequenced was peripheral blood. This TCR came from a man aged 55-75 years with acute or convalescent COVID-19. V usage is TRBV7-9 and J usage is TRBJ2-7, with D unclear. Written as DNA, the CDR3 is TGTGCCAGCAGCTTAGATTCGAGAAGCTACGAGCAGTACTTC. This encodes CASSLDSRSYEQYF.